The present entry profiles one TCR beta chain with its context. Antigen unknown. The data were obtained in a study of T cell responses to AZD1222 COVID-19 vaccine. Study-wide points: Scientists sampled the repertoires only once the peak T cell response had passed. The donors showed a predominance of white British ancestry and of females, with possible underestimation of clonal diversity. It was only six AZD1222 recipients who were seropositive at baseline.

Some clones are missing from TCRdb's copy, which holds only in-frame ones; the method was immunoSEQ multiplex PCR. The data contain 120,000 or so clones, 85% to 95% of them singletons. The V gene's germline CDR1 is MDHEN and CDR2 SYDVKM. The germline V and J ends were trimmed by 5 bases and 7 bases, with 8 bases remaining between them. The CDR3 has 11 residues. The chain uses TRBV28 and TRBJ1-1; D perhaps matches TRBD1 (5 bases). The input for sequencing was peripheral blood, taken on day 0 of AZD1222 vaccination. The receptor was isolated from an adult in good health. The CDR3 DNA reads TGTGCCAGCAGTAGACAGTTTGAAGCTTTCTTT. Translation gives CASSRQFEAFF.